Listed here are 14 T cell receptor beta chains from one sample, sequenced in a study of blood T cell repertoires in COVID-19. Some clones are missing from TCRdb's copy, which holds only in-frame ones; the method was immunoSEQ multiplex PCR. The sample has 100,000 to 150,000 clones; approximately 86% are singletons. Sequenced input: PBMCs or T cells enriched from blood (not recorded which). These receptor sequences come from a woman aged 45-65 years who had recovered from COVID-19.

The chain has TRBV7-3 and TRBJ1-2; TRBD1 aligns across 9 bases. CDR3 size: 13 residues. The V and J ends lost 5 bases and 4 bases, in that order; junction bases with no gene match: 2. CDR1 is SGHTA, CDR2 FQGTGA, per germline. The CDR3 DNA sequence: TGTGCCAGCAGCAAGGGACAGGGCTATGGCTACACCTTC. Its translation: CASSKGQGYGYTF.

This chain links TRBV5-1 with TRBJ2-7, with 8 bases fitting TRBD2. V dropped 5 bases and J dropped 2; count of bases not matched to a gene: 6. CDR1 and CDR2 (germline): SGHRS, YFSETQ. The CDR3 loop spans 14 amino acids. The CDR3 DNA follows: TGCGCCAGCAGTTCACTAGCGGCCCCCTACGAGCAGTACTTC. Translating gives CASSSLAAPYEQYF.

V and J are TRBV7-6 and TRBJ2-3, with 7 positions matching TRBD2. The V gene end was trimmed by 6 bases and the J gene end by 1 base; junction bases not matched to a gene: 7. The length of the CDR3 is 15 residues. CDR1 is SGHVS and CDR2 is FNYEAQ in the germline V gene. The CDR3 DNA reads as TGTGCCAGCAGTACTTTGGCGGGAGGCACAGATACGCAGTATTTT. Encoded protein: CASSTLAGGTDTQYF. The full variable domain, completed using reference TRBV7-6 and TRBJ2-3, is GAGVSQSPRYKVTKRGQDVALRCDPISGHVSLYWYRQALGQGPEFLTYFNYEAQQDKSGLPNDRFSAERPEGSISTLTIQRTEQRDSAMYRCASSTLAGGTDTQYFGPGTRLTVL.

This rearrangement joins TRBV7-6 to TRBJ2-3; TRBD2 is a possible D gene (6 bases). Germline V CDR1 and CDR2: SGHVS, FNYEAQ. The CDR3 consists of 16 residues. Trimming removed 1 base from V and 2 bases from J, with 13 bases in between. The chain's CDR3 is CASSLEADYPTDTQYF. The CDR3 region has the DNA TGTGCCAGCAGCTTAGAGGCGGACTATCCCACAGATACGCAGTATTTT.

This clone occurred once. The CDR3 spells CASSIVEEVEKLFF. The CDR3, as DNA: TGTGCCAGTAGTATAGTGGAGGAGGTAGAAAAACTGTTTTTT. This rearrangement joins TRBV19 to TRBJ1-4; D is ambiguous. Trimming took 1 base from V and 8 from J, leaving 11 bases between them. This CDR3 spans 14 amino acids. Germline assignment: CDR1 LNHDA and CDR2 SQIVND (reference sequence).

The chain joins TRBV2 to TRBJ1-1; D possibly corresponds to TRBD1 (5 bases). Germline V gene sequence: CDR1 SNHLY, CDR2 FYNNEI. This CDR3 has 13 amino acids. Trimming shortened V by 11 bases and J by 1 base, and 14 bases separated the two germline ends. Here the CDR3 reads CAGSGQWNTEAFF. The CDR3, as DNA: TGTGCCGGGTCAGGACAATGGAACACTGAAGCTTTCTTT.

V and J are TRBV7-9 and TRBJ2-7; no clear D. Trimming shortened V by 4 bases and J by 4 bases, and 8 bases separated the two germline ends. Germline V gene lookup returns CDR1 SEHNR and CDR2 FQNEAQ (reference sequence). This CDR3 region has 12 residues. This CDR3 reads CASSSVPYEQYF. The CDR3 DNA sequence: TGTGCCAGCAGCTCAGTGCCATACGAGCAGTACTTC.

The chain recombines TRBV9 with TRBJ2-3, with 8 bases aligning to TRBD2. Germline lookup yields CDR1 SGDLS and CDR2 YYNGEE. J was trimmed by 5 bases and V by 0 bases; bases with no gene match: 11. The CDR3 covers 17 residues. CDR3 DNA sequence: TGTGCCAGCAGCGTAGAGGGTGGTAGCGGGGTGAGAGATACGCAGTATTTT. It is translated as CASSVEGGSGVRDTQYF. Full variable domain (remainder filled in from reference TRBV9 and TRBJ2-3): DSGVTQTPKHLITATGQRVTLRCSPRSGDLSVYWYQQSLDQGLQFLIQYYNGEERAKGNILERFSAQQFPDLHSELNLSSLELGDSALYFCASSVEGGSGVRDTQYFGPGTRLTVL.

This clone was seen only a few times. The chain joins TRBV19 to TRBJ1-2, with 10 bases lining up with TRBD1. This CDR3 contains 15 residues. Losses at the gene ends were 1 base for V and 8 bases for J; bases not matched to a gene: 7. The germline V gene has CDR1 LNHDA and CDR2 SQIVND (reference sequence). CDR3 sequence: CASSIGTGGTSGYTF. CDR3 coding DNA: TGTGCCAGTAGTATAGGGACAGGGGGTACGAGCGGCTACACCTTC.

The chain recombines TRBV6-5 with TRBJ1-4; D ambiguous. The CDR3 has 13 amino acids. Germline assignment: CDR1 MNHEY and CDR2 SVGAGI. V shed 8 bases and J shed 8 bases, with 15 bases lying between them. Here the CDR3 reads CASSEVGKEKLFF. In DNA, the CDR3 is TGTGCCAGCTCCGAAGTCGGGAAAGAAAAACTGTTTTTT.

The chain couples TRBV7-9 to TRBJ1-4, with TRBD1 identical over 7 bases. With V trimmed by 6 bases and J by 6 bases, 4 bases remained unmatched. Germline loops: CDR1 SEHNR, CDR2 FQNEAQ (reference sequence). The CDR3 consists of 13 residues. CDR3 DNA: TGTGCCAGCAGGACAGGGAGCGATGAAAAACTGTTTTTT. Residues: CASRTGSDEKLFF.

The rearrangement links TRBV7-9 to TRBJ1-3; TRBD1 is a possible D gene (6 bases). The V and J ends lost 2 bases and 0 bases respectively, with 8 bases between them. Germline loops: CDR1 SEHNR, CDR2 FQNEAQ (reference sequence). The length of the CDR3 is 15 residues. CDR3 nucleotide sequence: TGTGCCAGCAGCTTAACAGGGATCTCTGGAAACACCATATATTTT. Amino acid sequence: CASSLTGISGNTIYF.

The J gene is TRBJ2-7, the V gene TRBV6-2 or TRBV6-3; a weak D match, TRBD1 (5 bases). V lost 2 bases and J 3 bases, leaving 11 bases between the germline ends. The CDR3 loop spans 14 amino acids. Germline lookup yields CDR1 MNHEY and CDR2 SVGEGT. For the CDR3, the DNA is TGTGCCAGCAGTTACCTCGGACAAGACTACGAGCAGTACTTC. Protein: CASSYLGQDYEQYF.

This chain uses TRBV12-3 or TRBV12-4 with TRBJ2-5; D ambiguous. Trimming removed 7 bases at V and 5 bases at J, with 14 bases between. The CDR3 is 13 amino acids. CDR3: CASTWRWSETQYF. The CDR3 bases are TGTGCCAGCACCTGGCGGTGGTCGGAGACCCAGTACTTC.